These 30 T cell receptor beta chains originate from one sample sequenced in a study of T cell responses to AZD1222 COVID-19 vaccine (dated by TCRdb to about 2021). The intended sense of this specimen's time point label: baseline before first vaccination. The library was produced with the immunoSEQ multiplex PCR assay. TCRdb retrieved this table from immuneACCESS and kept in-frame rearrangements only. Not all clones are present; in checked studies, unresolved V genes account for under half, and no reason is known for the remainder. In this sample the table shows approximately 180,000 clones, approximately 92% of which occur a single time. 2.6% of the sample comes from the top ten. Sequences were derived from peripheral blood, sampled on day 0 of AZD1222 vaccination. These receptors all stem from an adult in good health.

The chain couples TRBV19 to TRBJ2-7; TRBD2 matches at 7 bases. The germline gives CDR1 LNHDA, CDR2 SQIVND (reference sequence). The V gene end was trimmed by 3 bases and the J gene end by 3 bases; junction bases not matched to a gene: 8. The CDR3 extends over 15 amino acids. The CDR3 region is CASSMGRSGGYEQYF. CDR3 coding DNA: TGTGCCAGTAGTATGGGCCGATCGGGGGGCTACGAGCAGTACTTC.

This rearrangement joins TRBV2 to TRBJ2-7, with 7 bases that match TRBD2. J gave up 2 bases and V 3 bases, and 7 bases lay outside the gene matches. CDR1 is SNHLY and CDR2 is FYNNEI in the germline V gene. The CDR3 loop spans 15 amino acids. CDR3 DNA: TGTGCCAGCAGTGATGGGTTTGGGACTACCTACGAGCAGTACTTC. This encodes CASSDGFGTTYEQYF.

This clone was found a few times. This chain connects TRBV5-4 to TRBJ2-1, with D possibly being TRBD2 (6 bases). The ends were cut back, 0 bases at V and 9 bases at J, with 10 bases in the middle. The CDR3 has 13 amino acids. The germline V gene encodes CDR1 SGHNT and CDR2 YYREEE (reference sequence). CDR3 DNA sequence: TGTGCCAGCAGCTTGGCCTATAGCGGTGAGCAGTTCTTC. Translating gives CASSLAYSGEQFF.

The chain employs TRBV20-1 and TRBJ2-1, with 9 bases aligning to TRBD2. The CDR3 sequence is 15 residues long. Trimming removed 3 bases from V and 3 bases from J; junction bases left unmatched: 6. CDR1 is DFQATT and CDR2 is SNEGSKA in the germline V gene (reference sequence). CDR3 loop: CSASYLAGRYNEQFF. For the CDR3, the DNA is TGCAGTGCTAGTTACCTAGCGGGGCGCTACAATGAGCAGTTCTTC.

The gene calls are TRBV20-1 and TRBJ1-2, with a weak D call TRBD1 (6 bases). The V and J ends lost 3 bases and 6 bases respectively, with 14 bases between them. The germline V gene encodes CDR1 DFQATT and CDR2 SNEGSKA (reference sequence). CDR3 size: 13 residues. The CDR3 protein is CSASNPGAHGYTF. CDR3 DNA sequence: TGCAGTGCTAGTAATCCGGGGGCCCATGGCTACACCTTC.

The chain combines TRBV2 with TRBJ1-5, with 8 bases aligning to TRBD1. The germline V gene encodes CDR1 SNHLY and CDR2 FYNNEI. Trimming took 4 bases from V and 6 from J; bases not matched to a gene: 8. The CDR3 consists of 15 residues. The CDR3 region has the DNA TGTGCCAGCAGTGGGGAAGACAGGGGAGTTCAGCCCCAGCATTTT. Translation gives CASSGEDRGVQPQHF.

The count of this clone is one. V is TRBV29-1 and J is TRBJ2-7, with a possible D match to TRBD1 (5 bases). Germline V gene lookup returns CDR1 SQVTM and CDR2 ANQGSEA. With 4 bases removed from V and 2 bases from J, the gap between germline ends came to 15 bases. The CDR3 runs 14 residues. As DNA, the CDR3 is TGCAGCGTTGCCCAGGGCGGCAAACCCTACGAGCAGTACTTC. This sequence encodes CSVAQGGKPYEQYF.

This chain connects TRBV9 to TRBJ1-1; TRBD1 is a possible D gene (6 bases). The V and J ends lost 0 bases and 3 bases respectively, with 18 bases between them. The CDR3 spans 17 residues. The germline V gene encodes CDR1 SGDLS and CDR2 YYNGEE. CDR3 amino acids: CASSVATGGGVDTEAFF. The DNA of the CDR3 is TGTGCCAGCAGCGTAGCTACGGGAGGGGGAGTAGACACTGAAGCTTTCTTT.

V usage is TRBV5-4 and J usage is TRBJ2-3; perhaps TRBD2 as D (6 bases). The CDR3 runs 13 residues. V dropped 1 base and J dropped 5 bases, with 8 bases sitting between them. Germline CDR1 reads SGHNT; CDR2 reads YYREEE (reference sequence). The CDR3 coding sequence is TGTGCCAGCAGCTTGCGGCGGGGAGATACGCAGTATTTT. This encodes CASSLRRGDTQYF.

The CDR3 DNA is TGTGCCAGCAGCTTAGGACTAGCGGGAGGTAATTTGGAGACCCAGTACTTC. Protein sequence: CASSLGLAGGNLETQYF. The chain combines TRBV7-9 with TRBJ2-5, with 13 nucleotides matching TRBD2. Losses at the gene ends were 1 base for V and 5 bases for J; bases not matched to a gene: 7. Per germline, CDR1 SEHNR and CDR2 FQNEAQ (reference sequence). The CDR3 is 17 residues long.

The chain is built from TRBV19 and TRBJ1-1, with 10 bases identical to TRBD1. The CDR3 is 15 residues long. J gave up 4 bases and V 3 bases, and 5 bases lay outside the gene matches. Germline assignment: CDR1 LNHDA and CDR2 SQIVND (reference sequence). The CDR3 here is CASSIKGQGSTEAFF. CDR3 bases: TGTGCCAGTAGTATTAAGGGACAGGGGTCCACTGAAGCTTTCTTT.

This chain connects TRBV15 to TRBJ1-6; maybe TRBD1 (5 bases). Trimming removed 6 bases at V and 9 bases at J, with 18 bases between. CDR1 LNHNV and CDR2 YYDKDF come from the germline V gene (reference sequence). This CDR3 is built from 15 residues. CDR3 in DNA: TGTGCCACCAGTGTCGGACCCTCGGGGGGTTCACCCCTCCACTTT. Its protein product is CATSVGPSGGSPLHF. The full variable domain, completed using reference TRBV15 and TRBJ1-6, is DAMVIQNPRYQVTQFGKPVTLSCSQTLNHNVMYWYQQKSSQAPKLLFHYYDKDFNNEADTPDNFQSRRPNTSFCFLDIRSPGLGDTAMYLCATSVGPSGGSPLHFGNGTRLTVT.

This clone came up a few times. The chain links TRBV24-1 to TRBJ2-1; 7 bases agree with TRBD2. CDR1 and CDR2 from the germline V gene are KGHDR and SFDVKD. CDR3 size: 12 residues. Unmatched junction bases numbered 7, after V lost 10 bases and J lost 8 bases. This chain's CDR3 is CATSTSVDEQFF. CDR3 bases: TGTGCCACGAGCACTAGCGTCGATGAGCAGTTCTTC.

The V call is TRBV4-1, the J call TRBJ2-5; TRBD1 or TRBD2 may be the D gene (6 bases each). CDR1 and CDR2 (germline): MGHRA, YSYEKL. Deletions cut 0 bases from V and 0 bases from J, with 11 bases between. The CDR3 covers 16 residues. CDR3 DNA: TGCGCCAGCAGCCAAGATAGGGGGGCGAACCAAGAGACCCAGTACTTC. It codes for CASSQDRGANQETQYF.

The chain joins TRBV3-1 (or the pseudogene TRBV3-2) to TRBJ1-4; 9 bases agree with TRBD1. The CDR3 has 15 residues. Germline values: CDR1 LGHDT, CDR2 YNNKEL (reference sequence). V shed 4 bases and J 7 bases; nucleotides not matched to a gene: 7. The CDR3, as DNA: TGTGCCAGCAGCCTTGACAGGGGGGTGAGTGAAAAACTGTTTTTT. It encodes CASSLDRGVSEKLFF.

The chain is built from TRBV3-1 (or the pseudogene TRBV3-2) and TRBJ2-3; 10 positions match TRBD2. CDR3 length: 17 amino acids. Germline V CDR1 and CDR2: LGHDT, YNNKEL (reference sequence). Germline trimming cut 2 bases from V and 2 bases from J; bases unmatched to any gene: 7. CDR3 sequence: CASSQYQREGTTDTQYF. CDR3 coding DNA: TGTGCCAGCAGCCAATATCAGCGGGAGGGGACCACAGATACGCAGTATTTT.

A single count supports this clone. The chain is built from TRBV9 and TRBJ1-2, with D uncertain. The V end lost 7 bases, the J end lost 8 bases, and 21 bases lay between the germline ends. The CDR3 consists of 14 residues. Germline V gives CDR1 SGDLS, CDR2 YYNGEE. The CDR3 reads CASSQTPSLDGYTF. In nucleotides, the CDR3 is TGTGCCAGCTCCCAGACACCATCCCTAGACGGCTACACCTTC.

The CDR3 spells CASSRPTGGNQPQHF. CDR3 in DNA: TGTGCCAGCAGCCGACCGACAGGGGGTAATCAGCCCCAGCATTTT. The J gene is TRBJ1-5, the V gene TRBV11-3; 9 nucleotides match TRBD1. The germline V gene encodes CDR1 SGHNT and CDR2 YENEEA. After removal of 5 bases from V and 4 bases from J, the junction contained 6 bases not matched to a gene. This CDR3 is 15 amino acids long. The variable domain in full, with the rest retrieved from reference TRBV11-3 and TRBJ1-5, is EAGVVQSPRYKIIEKKQPVAFWCNPISGHNTLYWYLQNLGQGPELLIRYENEEAVDDSQLPKDRFSAERLKGVDSTLKIQPAELGDSAVYLCASSRPTGGNQPQHFGDGTRLSIL.

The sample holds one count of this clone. CDR3 sequence (DNA): TGCAGCGTTGCAATACGACTAGCCCTAGGAGAGACCCAGTACTTC. It translates to CSVAIRLALGETQYF. The chain employs TRBV29-1 and TRBJ2-5; 7 bases line up with TRBD2. J gave up 4 bases and V 4 bases, and 12 bases lay outside the gene matches. Germline V gives CDR1 SQVTM, CDR2 ANQGSEA. The CDR3 is 15 residues long.

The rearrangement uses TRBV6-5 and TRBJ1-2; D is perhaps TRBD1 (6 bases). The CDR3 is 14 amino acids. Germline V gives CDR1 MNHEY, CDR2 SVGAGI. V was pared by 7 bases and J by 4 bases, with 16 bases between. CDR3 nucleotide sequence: TGTGCCAGCATGCTGACAGGATTCCTCTATGGCTACACCTTC. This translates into CASMLTGFLYGYTF.

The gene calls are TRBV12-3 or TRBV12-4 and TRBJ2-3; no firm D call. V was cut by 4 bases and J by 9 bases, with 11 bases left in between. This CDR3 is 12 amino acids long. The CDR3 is CASSSSRLTQYF. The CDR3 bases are TGTGCCAGCAGTTCATCGAGGCTAACGCAGTATTTT.

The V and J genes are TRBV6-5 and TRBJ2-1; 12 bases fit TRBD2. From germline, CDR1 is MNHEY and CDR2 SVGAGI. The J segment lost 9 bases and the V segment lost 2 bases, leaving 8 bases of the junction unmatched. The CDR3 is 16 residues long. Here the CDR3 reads CASSYTPSGRGGEQFF. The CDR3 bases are TGTGCCAGCAGTTACACCCCTAGCGGGAGGGGTGGTGAGCAGTTCTTC.

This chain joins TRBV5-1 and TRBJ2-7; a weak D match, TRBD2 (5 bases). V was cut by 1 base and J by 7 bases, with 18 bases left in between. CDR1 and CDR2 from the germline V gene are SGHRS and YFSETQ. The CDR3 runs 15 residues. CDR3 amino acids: CASSLSVSKPGEQYF. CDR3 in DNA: TGCGCCAGCAGCTTGTCAGTTTCAAAACCGGGAGAGCAGTACTTC.

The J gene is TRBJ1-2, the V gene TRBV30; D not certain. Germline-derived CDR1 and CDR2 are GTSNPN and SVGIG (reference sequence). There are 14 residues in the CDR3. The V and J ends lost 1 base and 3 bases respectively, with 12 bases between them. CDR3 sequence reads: CAWSDEARHYGYTF. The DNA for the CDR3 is TGTGCCTGGAGTGATGAAGCCAGGCACTATGGCTACACCTTC.

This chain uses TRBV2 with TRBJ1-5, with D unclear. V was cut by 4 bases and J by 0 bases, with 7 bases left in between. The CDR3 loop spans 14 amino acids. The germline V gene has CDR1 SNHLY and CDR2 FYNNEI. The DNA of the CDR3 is TGTGCCAGCAGTGGGACGGATAGCAATCAGCCCCAGCATTTT. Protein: CASSGTDSNQPQHF.

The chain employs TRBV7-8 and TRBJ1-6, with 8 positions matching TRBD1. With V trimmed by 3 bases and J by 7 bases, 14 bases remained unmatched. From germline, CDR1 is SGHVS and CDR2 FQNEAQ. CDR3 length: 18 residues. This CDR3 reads CASSLSRGRGFRNSPLHF. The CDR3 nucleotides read TGTGCCAGCAGCTTGAGCAGGGGGCGCGGGTTTCGGAATTCACCCCTCCACTTT.

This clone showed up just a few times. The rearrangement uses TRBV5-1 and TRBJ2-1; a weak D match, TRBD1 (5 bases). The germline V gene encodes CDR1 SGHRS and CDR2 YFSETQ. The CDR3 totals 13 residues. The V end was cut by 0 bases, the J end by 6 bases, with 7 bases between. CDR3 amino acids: CASSLGQLNEQFF. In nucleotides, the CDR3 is TGCGCCAGCAGCTTGGGACAGCTCAATGAGCAGTTCTTC.

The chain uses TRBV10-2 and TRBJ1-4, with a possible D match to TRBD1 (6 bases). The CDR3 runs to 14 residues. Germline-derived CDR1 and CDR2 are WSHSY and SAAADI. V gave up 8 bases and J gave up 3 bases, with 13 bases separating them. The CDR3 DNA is TGCGCCAGCTCACTGGGGGCCCCTAATGAAAAACTGTTTTTT. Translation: CASSLGAPNEKLFF.

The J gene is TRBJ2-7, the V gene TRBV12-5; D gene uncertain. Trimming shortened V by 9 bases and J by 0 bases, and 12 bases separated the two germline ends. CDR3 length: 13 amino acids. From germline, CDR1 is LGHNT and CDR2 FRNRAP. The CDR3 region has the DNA TGTGCTAGCGGCCTCAGGAGCTCCTACGAGCAGTACTTC. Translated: CASGLRSSYEQYF.

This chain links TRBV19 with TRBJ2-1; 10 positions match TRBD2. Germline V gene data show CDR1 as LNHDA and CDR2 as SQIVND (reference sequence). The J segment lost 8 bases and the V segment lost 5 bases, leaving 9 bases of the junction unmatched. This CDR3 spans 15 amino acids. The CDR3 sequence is CASSGPAGGSDEQFF. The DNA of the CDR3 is TGTGCCAGTAGTGGGCCAGCGGGAGGGTCGGATGAGCAGTTCTTC.